Presented here are 26 T cell receptor beta chains from one specimen sequenced in a study of response to subunit inactivated influenza vaccine. From the RT-PCR reads, TCRdb called clonotypes with MiXCR, one entry per CDR3 protein. This repertoire shows about 780,000 distinct CDR3 sequences, less than 20% found once; its top ten account for roughly a tenth. Sequencing used PBMCs from blood, obtained about 5 days after vaccination. These TCRs come from a man aged 45 to 65 who received an inactivated influenza vaccine.

The chain joins TRBV20-1 to TRBJ1-5; 7 positions match TRBD1. CDR3 length: 13 amino acids. Germline V gene sequence: CDR1 DFQATT, CDR2 SNEGSKA (reference sequence). The junction had 8 bases not matched to a gene; V was cut back by 5 bases and J by 7 bases. CDR3 DNA sequence: TGCAGTGCTCAACGACAGGGAGGACAGCCCCAGCATTTT. Protein: CSAQRQGGQPQHF.

CDR3 coding DNA: TGTGCCAGCAGCATCCTCGGAGGGGAAGCTTTCTTT. Translated, it gives CASSILGGEAFF. The V call is TRBV7-2, the J call TRBJ1-1; D is unresolved. The CDR3 is made up of 12 amino acids. Trimming removed 5 bases from V and 8 bases from J, with 12 bases in between. Germline V CDR1 and CDR2: SGHTA, FQGNSA. Together with reference TRBV7-2 and TRBJ1-1, the CDR3 gives the full variable domain: GAGVSQSPSNKVTEKGKDVELRCDPISGHTALYWYRQSLGQGLEFLIYFQGNSAPDKSGLPSDRFSAERTGGSVSTLTIQRTQQEDSAVYLCASSILGGEAFFGQGTRLTVV.

The gene calls are TRBV15 and TRBJ2-7; 10 bases are shared with TRBD1. CDR1 and CDR2 (germline): LNHNV, YYDKDF (reference sequence). V lost 5 bases to trimming and J lost 3 bases; unmatched junction nucleotides: 4. The CDR3 length is 14 residues. The CDR3 region is CATSGTGVGYEQYF. The CDR3 coding sequence is TGTGCCACCAGCGGGACAGGGGTAGGCTACGAGCAGTACTTC. The complete variable domain, with remaining parts taken from reference TRBV15 and TRBJ2-7, reads DAMVIQNPRYQVTQFGKPVTLSCSQTLNHNVMYWYQQKSSQAPKLLFHYYDKDFNNEADTPDNFQSRRPNTSFCFLDIRSPGLGDTAMYLCATSGTGVGYEQYFGPGTRLTVT.

Only a few counts were recorded for this clonotype. The chain employs TRBV24-1 and TRBJ2-1; 9 positions agree with TRBD1. Germline V gives CDR1 KGHDR, CDR2 SFDVKD. The CDR3 is made up of 15 amino acids. J gave up 6 bases and V 4 bases, and 6 bases lay outside the gene matches. DNA for the CDR3: TGTGCCACCAGTGACTCGGGACAGGGCTTCAATGAGCAGTTCTTC. It yields the protein CATSDSGQGFNEQFF.

This clonotype was observed many times. The rearrangement uses TRBV12-3 or TRBV12-4 and TRBJ2-1, with TRBD2 matching over 11 bases. There are 14 residues in the CDR3. Trimming cost V 6 bases and J 9 bases; bases outside gene matches: 7. The CDR3 DNA reads TGTGCCAGCAGAATAGCGGGGGGGTTTTTTGAGCAGTTCTTC. Translation: CASRIAGGFFEQFF.

The V gene is TRBV12-3 or TRBV12-4, the J gene TRBJ2-1; D might be TRBD1 or TRBD2, each matching 5 bases. Trimming pared 7 bases from V and 0 bases from J, leaving 10 bases between. This CDR3 spans 14 amino acids. DNA for the CDR3: TGTGCCAGCAAGGTGGGGGACTCCTACAATGAGCAGTTCTTC. The encoded protein is CASKVGDSYNEQFF.

This clonotype was counted only a few times. The V gene is TRBV20-1, the J gene TRBJ2-1; a weak D match, TRBD2 (6 bases). Germline CDR1 reads DFQATT; CDR2 reads SNEGSKA (reference sequence). V lost 3 bases to trimming and J lost 2 bases, with 8 bases between them. CDR3 length equals 13 residues. CDR3 sequence reads: CSASSGAYNEQFF. CDR3 bases: TGCAGTGCTAGTTCGGGGGCCTACAATGAGCAGTTCTTC.

J is TRBJ2-5 and V is TRBV20-1; D uncertain. CDR1 DFQATT and CDR2 SNEGSKA come from the germline V gene (reference sequence). The CDR3 is 14 amino acids. The V end lost 3 bases, the J end lost 2 bases, and 13 bases lay between the germline ends. As DNA, the CDR3 is TGCAGTGCTAGGCTCCAGGCGATTCAAGAGACCCAGTACTTC. This translates into CSARLQAIQETQYF.

This clonotype has more than one count but fewer than ten. The chain recombines TRBV12-3 or TRBV12-4 with TRBJ2-5; unclear D gene. CDR3 size: 13 residues. Trimming stripped 6 bases from V and 4 bases from J, with 12 bases between. The CDR3 coding sequence is TGTGCCAGCAGCAGACACGGTCGAGAGACCCAGTACTTC. Amino acid sequence: CASSRHGRETQYF.

This clonotype has at least ten counts. CDR3 region: CASSQVLAAQETQYF. DNA of the CDR3: TGCGCCAGCAGCCAAGTCCTAGCAGCTCAAGAGACCCAGTACTTC. The chain carries TRBV4-3 and TRBJ2-5; possibly TRBD2 for D (5 bases). V was trimmed by 1 base and J by 2 bases, leaving 11 bases between them. Germline V gene lookup returns CDR1 LGHNA and CDR2 YSLEER. The CDR3 totals 15 residues.

The chain has TRBV25-1 and TRBJ2-7, with D possibly TRBD2 on 6 matching bases. The CDR3 runs 16 residues. Trimming stripped 10 bases from V and 3 bases from J, with 25 bases between. CDR1 and CDR2 from the germline V gene are MGHDK and SYGVNS. The DNA of the CDR3 is TGTGCCACTACCCCAGGCGGCGGGGCAACCAACTACGAGCAGTACTTC. This codes for CATTPGGGATNYEQYF.

The V call is TRBV6-2 or TRBV6-3, the J call TRBJ2-5; D might be TRBD2 (6 bases). Trimming removed 0 bases from V and 4 bases from J, with 12 bases in between. The CDR3 totals 15 residues. Germline V gene lookup returns CDR1 MNHEY and CDR2 SVGEGT. DNA for the CDR3: TGTGCCAGCAGTTACTCCGGGGGTTGGAGAGAGACCCAGTACTTC. Translated: CASSYSGGWRETQYF.

Concerning this clonotype: This may be a read error, as it is one base from a much larger clone. The CDR3 sequence: CASRLEGLLGPLHF. CDR3 nucleotides: TGTGCCAGCCGTTTAGAAGGGCTCCTAGGGCCCCTCCACTTT. The chain carries TRBV12-3 or TRBV12-4 and TRBJ1-6; D is unclear. The CDR3 loop spans 14 amino acids.

The table lists this clonotype with a few counts. The genes are TRBV9 and TRBJ2-3; 8 nucleotides align to TRBD2. J lost 4 bases, V lost 3 bases, and 10 bases had no gene match. The CDR3 loop spans 16 amino acids. Germline values: CDR1 SGDLS, CDR2 YYNGEE. This chain's CDR3 is CASSGNSGTVADTQYF. CDR3 DNA sequence: TGTGCCAGCAGCGGAAATAGCGGGACCGTGGCAGATACGCAGTATTTT.

This clonotype was seen only a few times. The chain links TRBV29-1 to TRBJ2-1; D might be TRBD2 (5 bases). Germline CDR1 reads SQVTM; CDR2 reads ANQGSEA. The V end was cut by 4 bases, the J end by 4 bases, with 5 bases between. The CDR3 has 11 residues. In DNA form, the CDR3 reads TGCAGCGTTGCGGGGTACAATGAGCAGTTCTTC. Its translation: CSVAGYNEQFF.

This clonotype has at least ten counts. The chain has TRBV5-5 and TRBJ2-1; 7 bases are a match to TRBD1. CDR3 length: 13 residues. In germline, CDR1 is SGHKS, CDR2 YYEKEE (reference sequence). Germline trimming cut 4 bases from V and 7 bases from J; bases unmatched to any gene: 5. The CDR3: CASSSAGGNEQFF. The CDR3 nucleotides are TGTGCCAGCAGCAGCGCAGGGGGAAATGAGCAGTTCTTC.

CDR3 bases: TGTGCCAGCAGCACGGTTGCAAGGGGGCAAGAGACCCAGTACTTC. Its translation is CASSTVARGQETQYF. This chain connects TRBV2 to TRBJ2-5, with D possibly TRBD1 on 6 matching bases. Trimming removed 6 bases at V and 2 bases at J, with 16 bases between. Looked up from germline, CDR1 is SNHLY and CDR2 is FYNNEI. CDR3 length: 15 amino acids.

This clonotype came up many times. The chain couples TRBV10-3 to TRBJ2-4; TRBD1 matches 8 bases. J lost 4 bases, V lost 3 bases, and 5 bases had no gene match. Germline CDR1 and CDR2: ENHRY and SYGVKD. The CDR3 contains 15 residues. The CDR3: CAISDRDRTKNIQYF. CDR3 DNA sequence: TGTGCCATCAGTGACCGGGACAGGACTAAAAACATTCAGTACTTC.

V is TRBV18 and J is TRBJ2-7; 7 bases align to TRBD1. V trimming: 5 bases; J trimming: 6 bases; junction bases outside the gene matches: 10. This CDR3 comprises 14 residues. CDR1 is KGHSH and CDR2 is LQKENI in the germline V gene. CDR3 bases: TGTGCCAGCTCATCCTTCGACAGGGCGGGCGAGCAGTACTTC. It specifies CASSSFDRAGEQYF.

This clonotype appeared a few times. The chain carries TRBV11-2 and TRBJ2-3; the match to TRBD2 covers 7 bases. The length of the CDR3 is 17 residues. The germline gives CDR1 SGHAT, CDR2 FQNNGV. Unmatched junction bases numbered 9, after V lost 0 bases and J lost 3 bases. The CDR3 sequence: CASSLDLLAARTDTQYF. The CDR3 nucleotides are TGTGCCAGCAGCTTAGATCTCCTAGCGGCCAGGACAGATACGCAGTATTTT.

This clonotype has a handful of counts. The chain carries TRBV7-6 and TRBJ2-5, with D perhaps TRBD1 (5 bases). The CDR3 extends over 16 amino acids. Germline V gives CDR1 SGHVS, CDR2 FNYEAQ. V was shortened by 2 bases and J by 3 bases, with 16 bases between the two germline ends. The CDR3 sequence is CASSLPPGARKETQYF. The CDR3 DNA reads as TGTGCCAGCAGCTTACCTCCTGGGGCGAGAAAAGAGACCCAGTACTTC.

This chain joins TRBV12-3 or TRBV12-4 and TRBJ1-2, with D maybe TRBD1 (5 bases). This CDR3 has 14 amino acids. V was clipped by 2 bases and J by 5 bases, with 12 bases between them. The CDR3 here is CASSLRSTVYGYTF. CDR3 bases: TGTGCCAGCAGTTTAAGATCGACAGTTTATGGCTACACCTTC.

The chain combines TRBV5-4 with TRBJ2-5; D gene ambiguous. CDR1 SGHNT and CDR2 YYREEE come from the germline V gene (reference sequence). CDR3 length equals 13 residues. Trimming left V 5 bases short and J 0 bases short, with 8 bases between. This CDR3 reads CASSSTNQETQYF. DNA for the CDR3: TGTGCCAGCAGTTCGACAAACCAAGAGACCCAGTACTTC. Filled out from reference TRBV5-4 and TRBJ2-5, the complete variable domain reads ETGVTQSPTHLIKTRGQQVTLRCSSQSGHNTVSWYQQALGQGPQFIFQYYREEENGRGNFPPRFSGLQFPNYSSELNVNALELDDSALYLCASSSTNQETQYFGPGTRLLVL.

This chain joins TRBV11-2 and TRBJ2-5; D unresolved. Trimming shortened V by 1 base and J by 1 base, and 10 bases separated the two germline ends. The CDR3 spans 15 residues. Germline CDR1 and CDR2: SGHAT and FQNNGV. DNA of the CDR3: TGTGCCAGCAGCTTAGTAACGACCTTCCAAGAGACCCAGTACTTC. Its protein product is CASSLVTTFQETQYF.

The chain has TRBV4-3 and TRBJ2-6; D remains unclear. V was clipped by 0 bases and J by 4 bases, with 7 bases between them. The V gene's germline CDR1 is LGHNA and CDR2 YSLEER. The CDR3 covers 15 residues. The CDR3 spells CASSQDAVGANVLTF. The CDR3 DNA is TGCGCCAGCAGCCAAGATGCGGTAGGGGCCAACGTCCTGACTTTC.

Ten or more counts support this clonotype. This rearrangement joins TRBV12-3 or TRBV12-4 to TRBJ1-1, with a possible D match to TRBD1 (5 bases). CDR3 size: 13 residues. V lost 5 bases and J 1 base, leaving 8 bases between the germline ends. The chain's CDR3 is CASSHGGNTEAFF. The CDR3 DNA reads TGTGCCAGCAGTCATGGGGGGAACACTGAAGCTTTCTTT.